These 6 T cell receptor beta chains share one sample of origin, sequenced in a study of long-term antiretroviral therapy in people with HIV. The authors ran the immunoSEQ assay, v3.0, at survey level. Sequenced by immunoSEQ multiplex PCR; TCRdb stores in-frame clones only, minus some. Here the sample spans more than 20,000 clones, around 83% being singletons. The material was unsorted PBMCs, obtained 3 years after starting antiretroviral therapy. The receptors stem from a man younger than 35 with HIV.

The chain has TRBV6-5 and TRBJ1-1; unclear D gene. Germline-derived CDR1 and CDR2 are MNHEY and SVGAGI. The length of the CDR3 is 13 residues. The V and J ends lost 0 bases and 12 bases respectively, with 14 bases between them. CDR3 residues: CASSYSRSLETFF. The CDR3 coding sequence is TGTGCCAGCAGTTACTCGCGAAGCCTTGAGACTTTCTTT.

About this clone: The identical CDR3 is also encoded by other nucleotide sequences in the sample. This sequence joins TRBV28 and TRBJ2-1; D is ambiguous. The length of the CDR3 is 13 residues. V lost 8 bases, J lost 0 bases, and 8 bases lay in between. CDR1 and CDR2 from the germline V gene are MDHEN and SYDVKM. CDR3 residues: CASRGSSYNEQFF. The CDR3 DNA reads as TGTGCCAGCCGTGGTAGCTCCTACAATGAGCAGTTCTTC.

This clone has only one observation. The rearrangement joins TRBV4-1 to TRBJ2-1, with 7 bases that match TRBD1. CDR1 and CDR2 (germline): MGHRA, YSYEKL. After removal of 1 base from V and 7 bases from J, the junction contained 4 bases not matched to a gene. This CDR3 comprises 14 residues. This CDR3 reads CASSQALRGNEQFF. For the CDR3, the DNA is TGCGCCAGCAGCCAAGCCCTCAGGGGGAATGAGCAGTTCTTC.

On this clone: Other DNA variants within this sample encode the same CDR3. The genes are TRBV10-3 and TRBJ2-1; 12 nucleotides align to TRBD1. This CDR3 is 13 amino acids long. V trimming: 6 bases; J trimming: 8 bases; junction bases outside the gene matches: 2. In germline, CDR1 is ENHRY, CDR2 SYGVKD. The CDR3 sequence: CAIRGTGGHEQFF. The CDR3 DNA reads TGTGCCATCAGGGGGACAGGGGGCCATGAGCAGTTCTTC.

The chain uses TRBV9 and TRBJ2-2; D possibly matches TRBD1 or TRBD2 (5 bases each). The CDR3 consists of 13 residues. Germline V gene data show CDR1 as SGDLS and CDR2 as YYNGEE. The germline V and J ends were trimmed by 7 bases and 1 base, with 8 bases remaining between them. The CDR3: CASGGQNTGELFF. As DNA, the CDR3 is TGTGCCAGCGGAGGACAGAACACCGGGGAGCTGTTTTTT.

CDR3: CASSSHIYPTSGGAYAMFF. The CDR3 DNA reads TGCGCCAGCAGCTCCCATATATACCCGACTAGCGGGGGGGCCTACGCTATGTTCTTC. V gene TRBV5-1 combines with J gene TRBJ2-1, with TRBD2 matching 14 bases. Germline trimming cut 3 bases from V and 15 bases from J; bases unmatched to any gene: 23. CDR1 is SGHRS, CDR2 YFSETQ, per germline. This CDR3 is built from 19 residues.